This note documents a single T cell receptor (beta chain) sequence. The CDR3 is made up of 15 amino acids. The V end was cut by 9 bases, the J end by 7 bases, with 23 bases between. The V gene's germline CDR1 is SGDLS and CDR2 YYNGEE. The entry originates in a study of T cell changes during pregnancy in multiple sclerosis. Clones were sequenced by immunoSEQ multiplex PCR, and TCRdb holds only the in-frame ones, with some missing. The sample lists tens of thousands of clones, around nine tenths occurring once. The chain uses TRBV9 and TRBJ2-1; maybe TRBD2 (7 bases). The source material was CD4+ T cells from peripheral blood mononuclear cells, sampled in the third trimester of pregnancy. This TCR was recovered from a female donor with multiple sclerosis, enrolled in a pregnancy study. Here the CDR3 DNA reads TGTGCCACCAACCAAGGGGGGGGCCTGGGAAATGAGCAGTTCTTC. Encoded protein: CATNQGGGLGNEQFF.